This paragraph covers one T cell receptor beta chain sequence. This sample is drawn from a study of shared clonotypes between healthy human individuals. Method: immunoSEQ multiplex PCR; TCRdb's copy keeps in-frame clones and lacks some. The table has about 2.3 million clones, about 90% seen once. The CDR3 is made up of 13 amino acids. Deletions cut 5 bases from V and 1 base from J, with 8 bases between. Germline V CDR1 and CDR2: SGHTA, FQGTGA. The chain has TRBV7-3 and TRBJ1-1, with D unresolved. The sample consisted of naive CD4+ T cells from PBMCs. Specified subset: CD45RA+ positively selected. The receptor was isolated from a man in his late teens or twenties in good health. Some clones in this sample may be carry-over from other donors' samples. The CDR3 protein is CASSTRGNTEAFF. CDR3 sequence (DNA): TGTGCCAGCAGCACACGGGGGAACACTGAAGCTTTCTTT.